This T cell receptor (beta chain) was sequenced during a study of shared clonotypes between healthy human individuals (dated by TCRdb to 2019 to 2021). About the study as a whole: The cohort comprised a couple of women and a few men aged 18 to 49 years. Each donor's leukapheresis produced roughly between roughly 0.94 and 9.5 billion PBMCs. To increase sequencing depth and limit assay-specific biases, TCR repertoire library preparation and sequencing were carried out by different laboratories using diverse techniques. To estimate repertoire size and how much clonotypes are shared between individuals, the study performed deep sequencing of blood TCR repertoires from roughly five healthy adults. Per donor, three plates each were used for CD4 naive and CD4 memory, two for CD8 naive, and one for CD8 memory.

What the work shows at the level of the full study, not this receptor alone: Sharing across a few donors was observed for around 4.8% of naive CD4, 3% to 3.5% of naive CD8, roughly 2.4% of memory CD4, and about 0.4% of memory CD8 clonotypes. Rarefaction of sorted-subset datasets indicated incomplete sequencing despite the large sequencing depth. Clonotypes shared by all four sorted-subset donors showed higher generation probabilities than non-shared clonotypes. The genetic and exposure-history diversity represented was limited by the small number of donors. Sampling was limited to blood, and TCR repertoires in tissue likely differ from TCR repertoires in blood. Larger estimated clonotype richness was generally found for naive subsets than for memory subsets. Based on pairwise subsampling, the degree of clonotype sharing among donors was expected to be affected by sequencing depth.

TCR CDR3 regions were amplified from genomic DNA by multiplex PCR using the deep immunoSEQ assay. Extracted genomic DNA from each cell subset was spread evenly across all wells of several immunoSEQ 96-well plates, with each plate serving as a replicate. Each replicate PCR for sorted subsets received about 0.2 ug genomic DNA, equal to tens of thousands of T cell genomes. Purified libraries were quantified with a Qubit 3.0 fluorometer, sized on a Bioanalyzer 2100, and re-quantified with the KAPA Library Quantification kit. A separate single-read 150-cycle Illumina NextSeq 550 flow cell was used to sequence each immunoSEQ 96-well plate. In the authors' own workflow: Because the immunoSEQ output included only junctional sequences and no quality scores, the filtering could not be the same as the filtering used for full-length reads. To assign V/J genes and CDR3, sequences were annotated using PyIR, a Python wrapper for IgBLAST v1.9, with IMGT germline references. Reads were removed for weak V/J assignments (E-value above 1e-6), missing CDR3, stop codons, out-of-frame junctions, or ambiguous translated residues. V3J clonotypes were defined as sequences sharing an identical inferred V gene, J gene, and CDR3 amino acid sequence. Percentage overlap between repertoires was calculated by dividing the number of shared unique clonotypes by the size of the smaller repertoire. Richness of each repertoire was evaluated using RTK rarefaction, the Chao1 estimator, and Recon v2.1 estimates of unobserved clonotypes. For all TCRbeta clonotypes obtained by the gDNA method from a few donors, generation probabilities were computed with OLGA. TCRdb's version of the immuneACCESS table is confined to in-frame rearrangements and falls short of the full clone set. An unresolved V gene accounts for under half of the shortfall where checked; the remainder is of unknown origin. The DNA was the basis for D and trimming; V, J and clone size are from that table. The sample table holds millions of clones, of which around 90% were seen once. Roughly 0.14% of the sample belongs to the ten largest clones.

The donors were healthy, HIV-negative adults with no recently reported acute infections or vaccinations. Only Caucasian adults living in Nashville, Tennessee, USA were represented among the donors. Magnetic negative selection was used to enrich CD4+ T cells, after which naive cells were positively selected on CD45RA and the negative fraction became the memory subset. Blood was collected by leukapheresis, and PBMCs were isolated by Ficoll-Histopaque density gradient centrifugation and then cryopreserved in liquid nitrogen vapor phase. Analytical flow cytometry was used to check the purity and quantity of every magnetically sorted T cell population. Genomic DNA was isolated from each sorted fraction and quantified by UV absorbance on a Nanodrop 2000c. About this clone: No antigen is known for it. The input lacks base qualities; no much larger clone sits a single base away.

The CDR3 runs 15 amino acids, cysteine and phenylalanine included. The only DNA kept is the CDR3, 45 bases in frame from the first base. CDR1 and CDR2 are read off the germline V gene as MDHEN and SYDVKM. From V the trimming removes 5 bases and from J it removes 5 bases, while the gene matches leave 11 bases of the junction unaccounted for. The rearrangement combines TRBV28 with TRBJ2-7; 8 nucleotides in the junction match TRBD2. The TCR originated in a young man in good health. The sample comprised naive CD4+ T cells sorted from blood. The cell subset or site label, as the study defines it: CD45RA+ positively selected. The DNA reads as follows: TGTGCCAGCAGTCCGGCGAGCGGGGGCTTCCACGAGCAGTACTTC. The encoded protein is CASSPASGGFHEQYF.